This paragraph reports one T cell receptor (beta chain). TCRdb keeps only in-frame clones here, not all; method: immunoSEQ multiplex PCR. This sample has about 140,000 clones, with less than 90% found just once. The data were taken from a study of cytomegalovirus exposure and HLA in healthy donors. CDR3 length: 14 amino acids. V lost 4 bases and J lost 0, with 8 bases in between. Per germline, CDR1 SGHNT and CDR2 YYREEE (reference sequence). Sequenced sample: PBMCs. This clonotype originated in a man younger than 30 in good health and CMV-seronegative. This chain links TRBV5-4 with TRBJ1-3, with a possible D match to TRBD1 (5 bases). The CDR3 here is CASSPGYSGNTIYF. The CDR3 DNA is TGTGCCAGCAGCCCAGGGTACTCTGGAAACACCATATATTTT.